This T cell receptor beta chain was sequenced during a study of control samples from healthy donors and cancer patients. The method was immunoSEQ multiplex PCR; TCRdb's version includes in-frame clones alone and lacks a portion of them. The sample gives more than 140,000 clones, 94% of which show up once; around 12% is in the top ten. The clonotype was recovered from a man between 40 and 49 years old in good health. Sequencing was done on a sample of blood.

The CDR3 region is CASSPLGTGDKSPLHF. CDR3 bases: TGTGCCAGCTCACCCCTCGGGACAGGGGACAAGTCACCCCTCCACTTT. J is TRBJ1-6 and V is TRBV18, with 10 bases aligning to TRBD1. The junction had 9 bases not matched to a gene; V was cut back by 3 bases and J by 10 bases. Germline values: CDR1 KGHSH, CDR2 LQKENI. This CDR3 comprises 16 residues.